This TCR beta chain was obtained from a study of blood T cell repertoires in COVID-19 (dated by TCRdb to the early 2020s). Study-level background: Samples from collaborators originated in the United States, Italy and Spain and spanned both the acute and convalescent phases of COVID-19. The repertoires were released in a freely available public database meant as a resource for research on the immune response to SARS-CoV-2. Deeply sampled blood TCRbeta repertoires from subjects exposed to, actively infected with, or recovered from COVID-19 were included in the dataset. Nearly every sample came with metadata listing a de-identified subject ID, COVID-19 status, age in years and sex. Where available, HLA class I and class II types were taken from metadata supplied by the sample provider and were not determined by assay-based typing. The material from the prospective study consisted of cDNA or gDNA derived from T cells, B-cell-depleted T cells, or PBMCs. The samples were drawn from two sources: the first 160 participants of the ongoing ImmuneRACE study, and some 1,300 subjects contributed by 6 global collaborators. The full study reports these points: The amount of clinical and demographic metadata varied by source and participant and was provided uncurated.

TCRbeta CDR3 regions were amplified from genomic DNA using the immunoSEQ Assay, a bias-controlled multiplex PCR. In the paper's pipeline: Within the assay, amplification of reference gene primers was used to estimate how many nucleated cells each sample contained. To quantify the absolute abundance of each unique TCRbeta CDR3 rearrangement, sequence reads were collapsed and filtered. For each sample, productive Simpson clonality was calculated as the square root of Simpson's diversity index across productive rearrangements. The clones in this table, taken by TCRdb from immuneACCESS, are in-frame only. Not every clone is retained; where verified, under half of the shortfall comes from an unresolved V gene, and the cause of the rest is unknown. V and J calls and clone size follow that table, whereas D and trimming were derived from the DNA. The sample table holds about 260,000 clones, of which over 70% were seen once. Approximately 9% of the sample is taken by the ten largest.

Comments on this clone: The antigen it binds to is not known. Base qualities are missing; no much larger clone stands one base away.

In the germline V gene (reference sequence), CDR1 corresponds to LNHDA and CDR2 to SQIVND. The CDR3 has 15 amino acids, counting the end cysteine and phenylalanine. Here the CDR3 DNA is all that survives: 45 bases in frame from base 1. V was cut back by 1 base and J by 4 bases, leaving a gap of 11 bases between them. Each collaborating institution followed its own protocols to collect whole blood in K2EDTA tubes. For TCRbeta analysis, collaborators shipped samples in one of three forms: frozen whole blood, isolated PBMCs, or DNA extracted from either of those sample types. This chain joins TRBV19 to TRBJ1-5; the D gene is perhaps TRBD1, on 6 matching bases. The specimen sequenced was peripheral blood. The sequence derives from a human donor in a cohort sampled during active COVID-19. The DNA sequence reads TGTGCCAGTAGTATAGCTAGGACAGCGAATCAGCCCCAGCATTTT. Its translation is CASSIARTANQPQHF.